These 17 T cell receptor beta chains share one sample of origin, sequenced in a study of blood T cells in healthy people across ages. A second PCR of 7 to 11 cycles used a sample-barcoded 5' primer and a J-beta primer mix. TCRdb independently ran MiXCR on the 5' RACE reads; one entry per CDR3 protein. The sample carries approximately 400,000 distinct CDR3 sequences, 50% to 60% recorded once. Sequenced sample: blood. These receptors were collected from a man in his sixties in good health.

This clonotype was counted between two and nine times. Given a much more abundant clone one base away, this may be a read error. The rearrangement joins TRBV27 to TRBJ2-5; weak D call: TRBD2 (6 bases). This CDR3 spans 13 amino acids. Per the germline V gene, CDR1 is MNHEY and CDR2 is SMNVEV (reference sequence). Trimming took off 4 bases at V and 11 bases at J, with 17 bases between the two ends. The CDR3 nucleotides read TGTGCCAGCAGTTGCCGGGACTTGGGTGAGCAGTACTTC. Protein sequence: CASSCRDLGEQYF.

This clonotype was observed a few times. V gene TRBV7-2 combines with J gene TRBJ2-5, with D possibly being TRBD2 (5 bases). Germline V CDR1 and CDR2: SGHTA, FQGNSA. This CDR3 has 13 residues. V was trimmed by 2 bases and J by 5 bases, leaving 9 bases between them. CDR3 region: CASSLNSGETQYF. CDR3 DNA: TGTGCCAGCAGCTTAAATTCGGGGGAGACCCAGTACTTC.

The CDR3 reads CATSRQSGVGETQYF. The CDR3 coding sequence is TGTGCCACCAGCAGGCAATCAGGGGTGGGAGAGACCCAGTACTTC. The gene calls are TRBV15 and TRBJ2-5; possibly TRBD1 for D (6 bases). This CDR3 region has 15 residues. Trimming shortened V by 3 bases and J by 4 bases, and 15 bases separated the two germline ends. Germline assignment: CDR1 LNHNV and CDR2 YYDKDF (reference sequence).

This clonotype has ten or more counts. V gene TRBV6-1 combines with J gene TRBJ1-2, with 12 bases fitting TRBD1. Germline V gene data show CDR1 as MNHNS and CDR2 as SASEGT. V lost 4 bases to trimming and J lost 5 bases; unmatched junction nucleotides: 11. This CDR3 contains 17 residues. The CDR3 DNA sequence: TGTGCCAGCAGTGGGGGGACAGGGGGCGCGAAGCAATATGGCTACACCTTC. It yields the protein CASSGGTGGAKQYGYTF.

The table lists this clonotype with many counts. This chain joins TRBV2 and TRBJ2-7; D tentatively fits TRBD1 or TRBD2 (5 bases each). V shed 7 bases and J shed 4 bases, with 11 bases lying between them. Germline CDR1 reads SNHLY; CDR2 reads FYNNEI. This CDR3 has 12 residues. The CDR3 nucleotides are TGTGCCAGCACCCTAGCAGGGTACGAGCAGTACTTC. It encodes CASTLAGYEQYF.

The V call is TRBV27, the J call TRBJ1-6; 7 bases map to TRBD1. Germline loops: CDR1 MNHEY, CDR2 SMNVEV (reference sequence). The trim removed 2 bases at V and 9 bases at J, leaving 7 bases unmatched. The CDR3 totals 15 residues. The CDR3: CASSLRQGVGSPLHF. Here the CDR3 DNA reads TGTGCCAGCAGTTTAAGACAGGGAGTAGGTTCACCCCTCCACTTT.

V is TRBV30 and J is TRBJ1-5; D unresolved. The CDR3 is 13 amino acids. V lost 1 base and J lost 7, with 11 bases in between. Germline lookup yields CDR1 GTSNPN and CDR2 SVGIG (reference sequence). The CDR3 protein is CAWSDDARQPQHF. The CDR3 DNA reads as TGTGCCTGGAGTGATGATGCAAGGCAGCCCCAGCATTTT.

This clonotype has just a few counts. The chain employs TRBV7-3 and TRBJ1-2; 7 bases agree with TRBD1. The CDR3 loop spans 15 amino acids. The germline CDR1 and CDR2 sequences are SGHTA and FQGTGA. The ends lost 2 bases at V and 6 bases at J; junction bases unmatched: 9. In nucleotides, the CDR3 is TGTGCCAGCAGCTTATCCGCGACAGGGCAGAATGGCTACACCTTC. This translates into CASSLSATGQNGYTF.

J is TRBJ2-6 and V is TRBV3-1; a possible D gene is TRBD1 (6 bases). The ends were cut back, 4 bases at V and 2 bases at J, with 12 bases in the middle. The CDR3 is 16 residues long. The germline V gene has CDR1 LGHDT and CDR2 YNNKEL (reference sequence). The CDR3 DNA follows: TGTGCCAGCAGCCCTACCAGGGGAGCTGGGGCCAACGTCCTGACTTTC. This sequence encodes CASSPTRGAGANVLTF.

The sample holds many counts of this clonotype. The chain uses TRBV27 and TRBJ2-7; D might be TRBD2 (6 bases). V lost 4 bases and J lost 5, with 18 bases in between. Germline V gene sequence: CDR1 MNHEY, CDR2 SMNVEV (reference sequence). The CDR3 has 15 residues. The CDR3 spells CASSSDGGLAHEQYF. CDR3 nucleotides: TGTGCCAGCAGTTCCGACGGGGGACTCGCTCACGAGCAGTACTTC.

The chain joins TRBV3-1 to TRBJ2-7; 9 bases match TRBD2. V trimming: 1 base; J trimming: 4 bases; junction bases outside the gene matches: 5. CDR1 is LGHDT and CDR2 is YNNKEL in the germline V gene (reference sequence). The CDR3 is made up of 15 amino acids. The CDR3 region has the DNA TGTGCCAGCAGCCAAGGGGGAACTAGCGGGTACGAGCAGTACTTC. Its translation: CASSQGGTSGYEQYF.

The chain recombines TRBV15 with TRBJ2-7; tentatively, D is TRBD2 (5 bases). The germline gives CDR1 LNHNV, CDR2 YYDKDF (reference sequence). CDR3 length: 16 residues. The V end lost 0 bases, the J end lost 0 bases, and 12 bases lay between the germline ends. Written as DNA, the CDR3 is TGTGCCACCAGCAGAGATTATGGCAGCGGCTCCTACGAGCAGTACTTC. Translation: CATSRDYGSGSYEQYF.

V gene TRBV19 combines with J gene TRBJ2-1; 8 bases align to TRBD2. This CDR3 is built from 17 residues. V shed 0 bases, J shed 0 bases, and the junction held 4 bases outside the gene matches. CDR1 is LNHDA and CDR2 is SQIVND in the germline V gene (reference sequence). CDR3 sequence (DNA): TGTGCCAGTAGTATAGAGAGCGGGGGTCCCTCCTACAATGAGCAGTTCTTC. It encodes CASSIESGGPSYNEQFF.

About this clonotype: An end of the junction differs from the germline gene, which may be a read error. The genes are TRBV7-9 and TRBJ2-5, with 10 bases matching TRBD1. The DNA end favors TRBJ2-7, so the J call may be wrong. This CDR3 contains 14 residues. Germline V lookup: CDR1 SEHNR, CDR2 FQNEAQ (reference sequence). The CDR3 reads CASSRQGASHEQYF. The CDR3 DNA reads TGTGCCAGCAGTAGACAGGGGGCCTCCCACGAGCAGTACTTC.

This chain joins TRBV6-2 or TRBV6-3 and TRBJ2-3; D gene ambiguous. CDR3 length: 14 amino acids. Germline values: CDR1 MNHEY, CDR2 SVGEGT. With 5 bases removed from V and 2 bases from J, the gap between germline ends came to 11 bases. CDR3 region: CASSPLSVTDTQYF. CDR3 DNA sequence: TGTGCCAGCAGTCCGCTATCAGTCACAGATACGCAGTATTTT.

The chain has TRBV4-1 and TRBJ2-4, with 8 bases that match TRBD1. V lost 0 bases and J lost 13; bases outside the gene matches: 11. The CDR3 is made up of 15 amino acids. CDR1 and CDR2 from the germline V gene are MGHRA and YSYEKL. Here the CDR3 DNA reads TGCGCCAGCAGCCAAGAGGGGGACAGGACGGGGGAGCAGTACTTC. Protein sequence: CASSQEGDRTGEQYF.

This chain connects TRBV12-3 or TRBV12-4 to TRBJ2-6, with TRBD1 identical over 8 bases. The CDR3 consists of 18 residues. The V and J ends lost 4 bases and 0 bases, in that order; junction bases with no gene match: 8. In nucleotides, the CDR3 is TGTGCCAGCAGTTCAGGACAGGGCCTCAACTCTGGGGCCAACGTCCTGACTTTC. Protein sequence: CASSSGQGLNSGANVLTF.